The rows below give T cell receptor beta chains drawn from one sample of a study of T cell responses to AZD1222 COVID-19 vaccine. The assay was immunoSEQ multiplex PCR, and TCRdb's table has in-frame clones only and misses some. This sample has just over 65,000 clones, with roughly 87% found just once. The starting material was peripheral blood, obtained on day 0 of AZD1222 vaccination. Every receptor here comes from an adult in good health. CDR3s include the opening cysteine and the closing phenylalanine or tryptophan.

V gene,J gene,CDR3 protein
TRBV5-1,TRBJ2-7,CASSLRSGGKYEQYF
TRBV19,TRBJ1-1,CASSIDWDRSAEAFF
TRBV6-2/TRBV6-3,TRBJ1-1,CASSSPGPVMNTEAFF
TRBV5-6,TRBJ1-4,CASSDSERGKLFF
TRBV6-5,TRBJ1-2,CASRYRNYGYTF
TRBV6-2/TRBV6-3,TRBJ2-5,CASSYGLVRGGQETQYF
TRBV7-8,TRBJ2-3,CASSLDAGPDTQYF
TRBV27,TRBJ1-1,CATLNTEAFF
TRBV5-8,TRBJ1-2,CASSFSYGYTF
TRBV3-1/TRBV3-2,TRBJ2-2,CASSLGGARTGELFF
TRBV3-1/TRBV3-2,TRBJ2-1,CASSPRQGYYNEQFF
TRBV18,TRBJ1-4,CASSPGREEKKLFF
TRBV4-3,TRBJ1-5,CASSLFRGQPQHF
TRBV19,TRBJ1-5,CASSRAGRGFTPQHF
TRBV28,TRBJ2-4,CASSLGDRKFLLAKNIQYF
TRBV11-3,TRBJ1-2,CASSLDGMRDGYTF
TRBV19,TRBJ1-1,CASSTDRWNTEAFF
TRBV7-9,TRBJ1-2,CASSLAWSGGGYTF
TRBV7-9,TRBJ2-4,CASSLALIADAKNIQYF
TRBV19,TRBJ2-7,CASSKGYYEQYF
TRBV15,TRBJ2-7,CATSSGSSEYF
TRBV6-5,TRBJ2-5,CASKESQETQYF
TRBV7-9,TRBJ1-2,CASSLLGAGGGYTF
TRBV6-2/TRBV6-3,TRBJ2-7,CASSYRSYEQYF
TRBV12-3/TRBV12-4,TRBJ2-7,CASSTLAGPEQYF
TRBV5-1,TRBJ1-1,CASSLGQPNTEAFF
TRBV11-2,TRBJ2-3,CASSLFGGRARDTQYF
TRBV2,TRBJ1-1,CASSLRTGKAFF
TRBV28,TRBJ1-5,CASSIPRQPQHF
TRBV3-1/TRBV3-2,TRBJ2-7,CASSHPERGHEQYF
TRBV5-4,TRBJ1-1,CASSLGRGDTEAFF
TRBV5-1,TRBJ1-2,CASSPAPTGTSVGYTF
TRBV6-5,TRBJ1-4,CASSYDGGQNEKLFF